This is a list of T cell receptor beta chains from one sample in a study of blood T cell repertoires in COVID-19. Clones were read by immunoSEQ multiplex PCR, and TCRdb kept only the in-frame ones, dropping some. The profile shows about 490,000 clones, 80% to 90% of them singletons. The source material was peripheral blood. The source is a human donor in a cohort sampled during active COVID-19. CDR3s include the opening cysteine and the closing phenylalanine or tryptophan. A D gene is named only where the DNA matches it firmly. Clone size is not always given. Where it is, it says once, few, many or a class for expanded clones.

CASRGGDGYTF,TGTGCCAGCAGGGGGGGGGATGGCTACACCTTC,TRBJ1-2,TRBV5-4,-,-,11
CASNRVLDGYTF,TGTGCCAGCAACCGGGTTTTGGATGGCTACACCTTC,TRBJ1-2,TRBV6-6,-,-,12
CASSLDTENTEAFF,TGTGCCAGCAGCTTAGATACAGAGAACACTGAAGCTTTCTTT,TRBJ1-1,TRBV7-9,many,-,14
CASSQDPGDGYTF,TGCGCCAGCAGCCAAGACCCAGGCGATGGCTACACCTTC,TRBJ1-2,TRBV4-1,once,-,13
CASSLVGQNMNTEAFF,TGTGCCAGCAGTTTAGTTGGACAGAACATGAACACTGAAGCTTTCTTT,TRBJ1-1,TRBV27,-,-,16
CASSLGGSSSYEQYF,TGCGCCAGCAGCTTGGGTGGGAGTAGCTCCTACGAGCAGTACTTC,TRBJ2-7,TRBV5-1,-,-,15
CASSLAGDTGELFF,TGCGCCAGCAGCTTGGCGGGGGACACCGGGGAGCTGTTTTTT,TRBJ2-2,TRBV5-1,few,-,14
CASSQDLGADYGYTF,TGTGCCAGCAGCCAAGATCTGGGGGCGGACTATGGCTACACCTTC,TRBJ1-2,TRBV3-1/TRBV3-2,-,-,15
CASSIAGTSGRSEQFF,TGTGCCAGTAGTATCGCCGGGACTAGCGGGAGAAGTGAGCAGTTCTTC,TRBJ2-1,TRBV19,-,TRBD2,16
CASSPTGPKRNEQFF,TGTGCCAGCAGTCCTACAGGGCCCAAGAGGAATGAGCAGTTCTTC,TRBJ2-1,TRBV27,-,-,15
CASRVAVGYRGLTEAFF,TGTGCCAGTAGGGTTGCCGTGGGGTACAGGGGGCTTACTGAAGCTTTCTTT,TRBJ1-1,TRBV19,-,TRBD1,17
CASSQGGLGTGSGNQPQHF,TGTGCCAGCAGCCAAGGGGGCTTAGGGACAGGGTCAGGCAATCAGCCCCAGCATTTT,TRBJ1-5,TRBV3-1/TRBV3-2,many,TRBD1,19
CASSSRPGQETQYF,TGTGCCAGCTCATCGCGCCCAGGGCAAGAGACCCAGTACTTC,TRBJ2-5,TRBV18,-,-,14
CLSRENTEAFF,TGTTTGAGCCGGGAGAACACTGAAGCTTTCTTT,TRBJ1-1,TRBV11-2,-,-,11
CASSIQGVGTEAFF,TGTGCCAGTAGTATACAGGGGGTCGGCACTGAAGCTTTCTTT,TRBJ1-1,TRBV19,-,TRBD1,14
CASSFWGANEQFF,TGTGCCAGCAGTTTTTGGGGCGCCAATGAGCAGTTCTTC,TRBJ2-1,TRBV28,once,-,13
CASKPRQGNNEQFF,TGTGCCAGTAAACCAAGGCAGGGCAACAATGAGCAGTTCTTC,TRBJ2-1,TRBV19,-,-,14
CASSLSMEENSPLHF,TGTGCCAGCAGCTTATCGATGGAGGAGAATTCACCCCTCCACTTT,TRBJ1-6,TRBV7-6,once,-,15
CASSPSAAYEQYF,TGTGCCAGCAGCCCCTCAGCGGCCTACGAGCAGTACTTC,TRBJ2-7,TRBV3-1/TRBV3-2,-,-,13
CASGITGLSF,TGTGCCAGCGGAATAACAGGCCTATCTTTT,TRBJ1-1,TRBV2,-,-,10
CASSIDRPGQGNTGELFF,TGTGCCAGTAGTATAGATCGTCCGGGACAGGGGAACACCGGGGAGCTGTTTTTT,TRBJ2-2,TRBV19,few,TRBD1,18
CASSLTLAGGAHIQYF,TGTGCCAGCAGCCTAACACTAGCGGGAGGGGCGCACATTCAGTACTTC,TRBJ2-4,TRBV3-1/TRBV3-2,-,TRBD2,16
CSAEDSLDYGYTF,TGCAGCGCAGAGGACAGTCTCGACTATGGCTACACCTTC,TRBJ1-2,TRBV29-1,-,-,13
CSLGGGMNTEAFF,TGCAGCTTGGGGGGGGGTATGAACACTGAAGCTTTCTTT,TRBJ1-1,TRBV29-1,-,-,13
CASSFTGRGTEAFF,TGTGCCAGCAGTTTCACAGGGAGAGGCACTGAAGCTTTCTTT,TRBJ1-1,TRBV28,-,-,14
CASSFGTGSYEQYF,TGCGCCAGCAGCTTCGGGACAGGGTCCTACGAGCAGTACTTC,TRBJ2-7,TRBV5-1,-,TRBD1,14
CAIAPVMRDTEAFF,TGTGCCATCGCTCCCGTAATGAGGGACACTGAAGCTTTCTTT,TRBJ1-1,TRBV10-3,-,-,14
CASRETGTRYEQYF,TGTGCCAGCAGGGAGACAGGAACTAGATACGAGCAGTACTTC,TRBJ2-7,TRBV2,-,-,14
CASSVGSSGSTDTQYF,TGTGCCAGCAGCGTAGGATCTAGCGGTAGCACAGATACGCAGTATTTT,TRBJ2-3,TRBV9,once,TRBD2,16
CASSPDSVSYNEQFF,TGTGCCAGCAGCCCAGACTCGGTCTCCTACAATGAGCAGTTCTTC,TRBJ2-1,TRBV3-1/TRBV3-2,-,-,15
CAISVSGIYEQYF,TGTGCCATCAGTGTCAGCGGGATCTACGAGCAGTACTTC,TRBJ2-7,TRBV10-3,-,TRBD2,13
CASSTRDFTGELFF,TGTGCCAGCAGTACCCGGGACTTCACCGGGGAGCTGTTTTTT,TRBJ2-2,TRBV6-2/TRBV6-3,-,-,14
CASSEPARSSYEQYF,TGCGCCAGCAGCGAACCGGCAAGGAGCTCCTACGAGCAGTACTTC,TRBJ2-7,TRBV5-1,-,-,15
CASSVSSASTDTQYF,TGTGCCAGCAGCGTGTCGAGCGCCTCCACAGATACGCAGTATTTT,TRBJ2-3,TRBV9,-,-,15
CASSFQQGVAYNEQFF,TGCGCCAGCAGCTTTCAACAGGGGGTAGCCTACAATGAGCAGTTCTTC,TRBJ2-1,TRBV5-1,-,TRBD1,16
CAISGTVATGELFF,TGTGCCATCAGTGGAACAGTAGCGACCGGGGAGCTGTTTTTT,TRBJ2-2,TRBV10-3,-,-,14
CASSLLGEGPADTQYF,TGTGCCAGCAGCCTGTTGGGGGAGGGCCCGGCAGATACGCAGTATTTT,TRBJ2-3,TRBV7-9,-,TRBD2,16
CASSGTGYTEAFF,TGTGCCAGCAGTGGGACAGGCTACACTGAAGCTTTCTTT,TRBJ1-1,TRBV2,-,TRBD1,13
CAIRGGLSTDTQYF,TGTGCCATCCGGGGGGGGCTTAGCACAGATACGCAGTATTTT,TRBJ2-3,TRBV24-1,-,TRBD2,14
CASSGTGLVGGYTF,TGTGCCAGCAGCGGGACAGGGCTGGTAGGTGGCTACACCTTC,TRBJ1-2,TRBV5-5,-,TRBD1,14
CASSAGGHRGYTF,TGTGCCAGCAGTGCGGGAGGGCATCGTGGCTACACCTTC,TRBJ1-2,TRBV12-3/TRBV12-4,-,-,13
CASTHWGLAGGTDTQYF,TGTGCCAGCACCCACTGGGGACTAGCGGGAGGCACAGATACGCAGTATTTT,TRBJ2-3,TRBV7-2,-,TRBD2,17
CASSSTQRETQYF,TGTGCCAGCAGCTCAACCCAGAGGGAGACCCAGTACTTC,TRBJ2-5,TRBV5-4,-,-,13
CASSFGTGTITF,-,TRBJ1-2,TRBV7-2,-,-,12
CASSPQYTGELFF,TGTGCCAGCAGCCCCCAGTACACCGGGGAGCTGTTTTTT,TRBJ2-2,TRBV3-1/TRBV3-2,-,-,13
CASRDSPSSYNSPLHF,TGCGCCAGCCGGGACAGTCCCAGCTCCTATAATTCACCCCTCCACTTT,TRBJ1-6,TRBV5-1,-,TRBD1,16
CASSSEGGATEAFF,TGCGCCAGCAGCTCCGAAGGAGGGGCGACTGAAGCTTTCTTT,TRBJ1-1,TRBV5-1,once,-,14
CASSQTQTGGNEKLFF,TGTGCCAGCAGCCAAACCCAGACAGGGGGGAATGAAAAACTGTTTTTT,TRBJ1-4,TRBV7-2,-,TRBD1,16